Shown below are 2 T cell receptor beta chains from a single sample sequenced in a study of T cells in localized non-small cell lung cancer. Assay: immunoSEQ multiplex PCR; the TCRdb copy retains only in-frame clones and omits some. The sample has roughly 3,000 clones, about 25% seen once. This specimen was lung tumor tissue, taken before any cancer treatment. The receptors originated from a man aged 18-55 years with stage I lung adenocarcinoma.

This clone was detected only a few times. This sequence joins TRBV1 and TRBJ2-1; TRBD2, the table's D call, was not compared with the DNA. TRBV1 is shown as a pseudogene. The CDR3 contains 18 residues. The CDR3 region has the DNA TGCACCAGCAGCGCAAGAAATACTAGCGGGCCCCCCTACAATGAGCAGTTCTTC. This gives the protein CTSSARNTSGPPYNEQFF.

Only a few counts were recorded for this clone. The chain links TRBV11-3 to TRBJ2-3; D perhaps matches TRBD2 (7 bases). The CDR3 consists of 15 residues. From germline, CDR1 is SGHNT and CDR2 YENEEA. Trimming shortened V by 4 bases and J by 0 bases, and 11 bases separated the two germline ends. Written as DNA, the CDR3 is TGTGCCAGCAGCTGGGGGGGCGTTAGCACAGATACGCAGTATTTT. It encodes CASSWGGVSTDTQYF. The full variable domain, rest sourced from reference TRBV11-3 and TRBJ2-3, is EAGVVQSPRYKIIEKKQPVAFWCNPISGHNTLYWYLQNLGQGPELLIRYENEEAVDDSQLPKDRFSAERLKGVDSTLKIQPAELGDSAVYLCASSWGGVSTDTQYFGPGTRLTVL.